The rows below give T cell receptor beta chains drawn from one sample of a study of T cell responses to AZD1222 COVID-19 vaccine. Sequenced by immunoSEQ multiplex PCR; TCRdb stores in-frame clones only, minus some. Among roughly 120,000 clones, more than 70% were seen once, and the ten largest hold 4.2%. The sequenced sample was peripheral blood, obtained on day 0 of AZD1222 vaccination. The receptors were sampled from an adult in good health. Both conserved end residues are part of each CDR3. Each record gives: J gene, clone size, V gene, D gene, CDR3 protein, CDR3 DNA. The D gene is left open where the match is weak. Part of the rows lack a size; the others show once, few, many or a class for expanded clones.

j_call: TRBJ1-4
clone_size: NA
v_call: TRBV29-1
d_call: NA
cdr3_aa: CSVENNAMGEKLFF
cdr3_nt: TGCAGCGTTGAAAACAATGCTATGGGGGAAAAACTGTTTTTT

j_call: TRBJ2-7
clone_size: once
v_call: TRBV7-6
d_call: TRBD1
cdr3_aa: CASSLTQGASDEQYF
cdr3_nt: TGTGCCAGCAGCTTAACGCAGGGGGCCTCTGACGAGCAGTACTTC

j_call: TRBJ1-4
clone_size: NA
v_call: TRBV28
d_call: TRBD1
cdr3_aa: CASRSGGGGEKLFF
cdr3_nt: TGTGCCAGCAGGTCAGGGGGTGGAGGTGAAAAACTGTTTTTT

j_call: TRBJ2-6
clone_size: NA
v_call: TRBV7-3
d_call: NA
cdr3_aa: CASSAPPGDPGANVLTF
cdr3_nt: TGTGCCAGCAGCGCCCCTCCAGGGGATCCTGGGGCCAACGTCCTGACTTTC

j_call: TRBJ2-7
clone_size: NA
v_call: TRBV7-6
d_call: TRBD1
cdr3_aa: CASSFGQGVHEQYF
cdr3_nt: TGTGCCAGCAGCTTCGGGCAGGGGGTCCACGAGCAGTACTTC

j_call: TRBJ2-2
clone_size: NA
v_call: TRBV6-6
d_call: NA
cdr3_aa: CASSPIRTAWSHRATGELFF
cdr3_nt: TGTGCCAGCAGCCCCATACGAACCGCGTGGAGTCACAGGGCCACCGGGGAGCTGTTTTTT

j_call: TRBJ1-5
clone_size: NA
v_call: TRBV28
d_call: NA
cdr3_aa: CATQGSNQPQHF
cdr3_nt: TGTGCCACCCAGGGGAGCAATCAGCCCCAGCATTTT

j_call: TRBJ2-5
clone_size: few
v_call: TRBV12-5
d_call: TRBD1
cdr3_aa: CASGQGQGLETQYF
cdr3_nt: TGTGCTAGTGGTCAGGGACAGGGGTTAGAGACCCAGTACTTC

j_call: TRBJ1-1
clone_size: NA
v_call: TRBV12-3/TRBV12-4
d_call: NA
cdr3_aa: CASDSRVNTEAFF
cdr3_nt: TGTGCCAGCGATTCGAGGGTTAACACTGAAGCTTTCTTT

j_call: TRBJ1-5
clone_size: NA
v_call: TRBV19
d_call: NA
cdr3_aa: CASARDSNQPQHF
cdr3_nt: TGTGCCAGCGCCAGGGATAGCAATCAGCCCCAGCATTTT

j_call: TRBJ2-4
clone_size: once
v_call: TRBV6-6
d_call: TRBD1
cdr3_aa: CASSPGQGVQYF
cdr3_nt: TGTGCCAGCAGCCCGGGACAGGGAGTTCAGTACTTC

j_call: TRBJ2-7
clone_size: NA
v_call: TRBV4-2
d_call: TRBD1
cdr3_aa: CASSPRDRGSYEQYF
cdr3_nt: TGTGCCAGCAGCCCCCGGGACAGGGGATCCTACGAGCAGTACTTC

j_call: TRBJ2-4
clone_size: NA
v_call: TRBV5-1
d_call: NA
cdr3_aa: CASSNTLAKNIQYF
cdr3_nt: TGCGCCAGCAGCAACACCTTAGCCAAAAACATTCAGTACTTC

j_call: TRBJ1-4
clone_size: NA
v_call: TRBV28
d_call: TRBD1
cdr3_aa: CASSVTRDRGNEKLFF
cdr3_nt: TGTGCCAGCAGTGTTACGAGGGACAGGGGTAATGAAAAACTGTTTTTT

j_call: TRBJ2-7
clone_size: NA
v_call: TRBV27
d_call: TRBD1
cdr3_aa: CASSTQPSGTVSYEQYF
cdr3_nt: TGTGCCAGCAGTACACAACCCTCCGGGACAGTCTCCTACGAGCAGTACTTC

j_call: TRBJ1-5
clone_size: few
v_call: TRBV5-8
d_call: TRBD1
cdr3_aa: CASSRGDRGTNQPQHF
cdr3_nt: TGTGCCAGCAGCCGGGGGGACAGGGGTACTAATCAGCCCCAGCATTTT

j_call: TRBJ1-2
clone_size: NA
v_call: TRBV6-2/TRBV6-3
d_call: NA
cdr3_aa: CASSLSRATIGYTF
cdr3_nt: TGTGCCAGCAGTCTATCTCGGGCCACGATTGGCTACACCTTC

j_call: TRBJ2-3
clone_size: NA
v_call: TRBV12-3/TRBV12-4
d_call: NA
cdr3_aa: CASSSSRGDTQYF
cdr3_nt: TGTGCCAGCTCTTCATCCCGGGGGGATACGCAGTATTTT

j_call: TRBJ2-7
clone_size: NA
v_call: TRBV18
d_call: TRBD1
cdr3_aa: CASSLSPTGSSYEQYF
cdr3_nt: TGTGCCAGCTCACTTAGCCCGACAGGGTCTTCCTACGAGCAGTACTTC

j_call: TRBJ2-1
clone_size: NA
v_call: TRBV12-3/TRBV12-4
d_call: TRBD1
cdr3_aa: CASTSDRGHEQFF
cdr3_nt: TGTGCCAGCACCTCGGACAGGGGCCATGAGCAGTTCTTC

j_call: TRBJ1-4
clone_size: NA
v_call: TRBV30
d_call: TRBD1
cdr3_aa: CAWSAPRGAFNEKLFF
cdr3_nt: TGTGCCTGGAGTGCCCCCAGGGGGGCCTTTAATGAAAAACTGTTTTTT

j_call: TRBJ2-2
clone_size: NA
v_call: TRBV7-3
d_call: NA
cdr3_aa: CASSLTQGGTGELFF
cdr3_nt: TGTGCCAGCAGCTTAACCCAGGGCGGCACCGGGGAGCTGTTTTTT

j_call: TRBJ1-5
clone_size: NA
v_call: TRBV19
d_call: TRBD1
cdr3_aa: CASSIGNRGLNQPQHF
cdr3_nt: TGTGCCAGTAGTATAGGTAACAGGGGGCTTAATCAGCCCCAGCATTTT

j_call: TRBJ2-1
clone_size: NA
v_call: TRBV21-1
d_call: NA
cdr3_aa: CASSKVGPPFDNEQFF
cdr3_nt: TGTGCCAGCAGCAAAGTTGGTCCGCCCTTCGACAATGAGCAGTTCTTC

j_call: TRBJ1-2
clone_size: NA
v_call: TRBV7-9
d_call: NA
cdr3_aa: CASSLVGSQIYGYTF
cdr3_nt: TGTGCCAGCAGCTTAGTGGGCAGTCAGATTTATGGCTACACCTTC

j_call: TRBJ2-6
clone_size: NA
v_call: TRBV4-3
d_call: NA
cdr3_aa: CASSQERHFSGANVLTF
cdr3_nt: TGCGCCAGCAGCCAAGAGCGACACTTCTCTGGGGCCAACGTCCTGACTTTC

j_call: TRBJ1-3
clone_size: NA
v_call: TRBV5-5
d_call: TRBD1
cdr3_aa: CASSLWEQGALSGNTIYF
cdr3_nt: TGTGCCAGCAGCTTGTGGGAACAGGGGGCTCTCTCTGGAAACACCATATATTTT